This entry lists 7 T cell receptor beta chains sequenced from one sample in a study of blood T cell repertoires in COVID-19 (dated by TCRdb to between 2020 and 2021). Library method: the immunoSEQ multiplex PCR assay. This is the immuneACCESS table as TCRdb keeps it, with only in-frame sequences that have V and J called. A part of the clones is gone; compared with another copy, unresolved V genes explain less than half, and the rest is unexplained. Counted in this sample were hundreds of thousands of clones; 85% to 90% of them appeared once. The top ten clonotypes cover about 1% of the sample. The sample was PBMCs or T cells enriched from blood (not recorded which). The source is a man aged 18 to 29 who had recovered from COVID-19.

The genes are TRBV2 and TRBJ2-3; D is possibly TRBD2 (5 bases). Germline-derived CDR1 and CDR2 are SNHLY and FYNNEI. V was trimmed by 5 bases and J by 0 bases, leaving 15 bases between them. This CDR3 has 16 amino acids. CDR3 sequence: CASSTGYKASTDTQYF. The DNA for the CDR3 is TGTGCCAGCAGTACGGGGTATAAGGCTAGCACAGATACGCAGTATTTT.

The V call is TRBV6-6, the J call TRBJ1-2, with D possibly TRBD1 on 5 matching bases. V shed 2 bases and J shed 0 bases, with 10 bases lying between them. CDR3 length: 15 residues. Looked up from germline, CDR1 is MNHNY and CDR2 is SVGAGI (reference sequence). The CDR3 loop reads CASSYGGGANYGYTF. The CDR3 DNA follows: TGTGCCAGCAGTTACGGGGGGGGAGCTAACTATGGCTACACCTTC.

The gene calls are TRBV19 and TRBJ1-6, with 7 positions matching TRBD1. The CDR3 loop spans 15 amino acids. CDR1 and CDR2 (germline): LNHDA, SQIVND (reference sequence). The V gene end was trimmed by 9 bases and the J gene end by 5 bases; junction bases not matched to a gene: 10. This chain's CDR3 is CARNPRGRDNSPLHF. The CDR3, as DNA: TGTGCCAGAAACCCGAGGGGGCGCGATAATTCACCCCTCCACTTT.

The rearrangement links TRBV6-5 to TRBJ2-3; D is ambiguous. The CDR3 sequence is 15 residues long. V shed 4 bases and J shed 1 base, with 12 bases lying between them. The germline gives CDR1 MNHEY, CDR2 SVGAGI. The CDR3 spells CASSSYRTGTDTQYF. DNA of the CDR3: TGTGCCAGCAGTTCCTACCGTACGGGCACAGATACGCAGTATTTT.

The chain carries TRBV27 and TRBJ1-5; 7 bases map to TRBD1. Germline lookup yields CDR1 MNHEY and CDR2 SMNVEV (reference sequence). V gave up 3 bases and J gave up 4 bases; unmatched junction bases: 0. This CDR3 contains 13 residues. CDR3 bases: TGTGCCAGCAGTTTGGGACAGAATCAGCCCCAGCATTTT. Protein sequence: CASSLGQNQPQHF.

The sample holds one count of this clone. This chain connects TRBV7-2 to TRBJ2-2; perhaps TRBD1 as D (5 bases). Germline assignment: CDR1 SGHTA and CDR2 FQGNSA. Trimming removed 3 bases from V and 0 bases from J, with 8 bases in between. The CDR3 length is 15 residues. The CDR3: CASSLQGPNTGELFF. CDR3 nucleotides: TGTGCCAGCAGCTTGCAGGGCCCGAACACCGGGGAGCTGTTTTTT.

This clone was counted a few times. The J gene is TRBJ1-1, the V gene TRBV29-1; weak D call: TRBD1 (5 bases). V gave up 5 bases and J gave up 1 base, with 11 bases separating them. CDR3 length equals 13 residues. Germline V lookup: CDR1 SQVTM, CDR2 ANQGSEA. CDR3 region: CSVFNTGNTEAFF. The CDR3 DNA follows: TGCAGCGTTTTTAATACAGGGAACACTGAAGCTTTCTTT.